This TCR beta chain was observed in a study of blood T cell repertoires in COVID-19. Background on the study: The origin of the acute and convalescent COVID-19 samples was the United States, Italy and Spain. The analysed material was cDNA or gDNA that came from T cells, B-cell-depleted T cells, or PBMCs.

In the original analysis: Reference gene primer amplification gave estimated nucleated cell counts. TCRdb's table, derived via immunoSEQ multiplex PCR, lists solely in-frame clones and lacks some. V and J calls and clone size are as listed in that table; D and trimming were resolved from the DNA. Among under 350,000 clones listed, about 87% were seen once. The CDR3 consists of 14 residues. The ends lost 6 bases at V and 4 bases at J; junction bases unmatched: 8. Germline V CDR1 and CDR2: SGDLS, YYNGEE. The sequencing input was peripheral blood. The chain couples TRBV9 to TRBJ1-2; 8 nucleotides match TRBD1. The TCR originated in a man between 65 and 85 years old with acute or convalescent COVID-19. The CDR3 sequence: CASTPTGEIYGYTF. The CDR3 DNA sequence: TGTGCCAGCACCCCGACAGGGGAAATCTATGGCTACACCTTC.